These T cell receptor beta chains were read from a single sample in a study of long-term antiretroviral therapy in people with HIV. Profiling relied on immunoSEQ multiplex PCR, and the TCRdb table lists in-frame clones only, not all of them. In the table there are under 20,000 clones, around 91% of which are singletons. This material consisted of unsorted PBMCs, taken 3 years after starting antiretroviral therapy. The receptors originated from a man in his forties or fifties with HIV. Each CDR3 is given with its conserved first and last residue. A D gene is named only where the DNA matches it firmly.

V: TRBV7-2
D: -
J: TRBJ1-2
CDR3: CASSLNVVYGYTF
DNA: TGTGCCAGCAGCTTAAATGTTGTCTATGGCTACACCTTC

V: TRBV5-1
D: -
J: TRBJ2-1
CDR3: CASSPHQGSNEQFF
DNA: TGCGCCAGCAGCCCCCACCAGGGGAGCAATGAGCAGTTCTTC

V: TRBV21-1
D: -
J: TRBJ2-7
CDR3: CASTCLETPSYEQYF
DNA: TGTGCCAGCACCTGCCTTGAGACTCCGTCCTACGAGCAGTACTTC

V: TRBV9
D: TRBD2
J: TRBJ2-3
CDR3: CASSLAGDTDTQYF
DNA: TGTGCCAGCAGCTTAGCGGGGGACACAGATACGCAGTATTTT

V: TRBV4-3
D: -
J: TRBJ2-1
CDR3: CASSLEIQLANNEQFF
DNA: TGCGCCAGCAGCCTTGAGATACAACTAGCCAACAATGAGCAGTTCTTC

V: TRBV30
D: -
J: TRBJ1-4
CDR3: CAWSVLTTNEKLFF
DNA: TGTGCCTGGAGTGTACTTACAACTAATGAAAAACTGTTTTTT

V: TRBV6-4
D: TRBD1
J: TRBJ2-6
CDR3: CASSGFRPDRAGANVLTF
DNA: TGTGCCAGCAGTGGCTTCCGACCGGACAGGGCTGGGGCCAACGTCCTGACTTTC

V: TRBV27
D: -
J: TRBJ1-1
CDR3: CASRGGRGPWDTEAFF
DNA: TGTGCCAGCCGGGGGGGTAGGGGCCCCTGGGACACTGAAGCTTTCTTT

V: TRBV19
D: -
J: TRBJ2-7
CDR3: CASRPIDTTYEQYF
DNA: TGTGCCAGTAGGCCCATAGACACTACCTACGAGCAGTACTTC

V: TRBV5-1
D: TRBD1
J: TRBJ2-7
CDR3: CASTTRQGDEQYF
DNA: TGCGCCAGCACCACTCGACAGGGGGACGAGCAGTACTTC

V: TRBV27
D: TRBD1
J: TRBJ1-2
CDR3: CASSFLPGQGAGGYTF
DNA: TGTGCCAGCAGTTTCCTACCGGGACAGGGGGCCGGGGGCTACACCTTC

V: TRBV27
D: TRBD1
J: TRBJ1-2
CDR3: CASSPRTGSYGYTF
DNA: TGTGCCAGCAGCCCACGGACAGGGAGCTATGGCTACACCTTC

V: TRBV18
D: -
J: TRBJ1-4
CDR3: CASSPSRPGGGEKLFF
DNA: TGTGCCAGCTCACCATCACGTCCCGGGGGCGGTGAAAAACTGTTTTTT

V: TRBV19
D: TRBD1
J: TRBJ2-6
CDR3: CASRIQGSSGANVLTF
DNA: TGTGCCAGTAGAATACAGGGGAGCTCTGGGGCCAACGTCCTGACTTTC

V: TRBV7-2
D: -
J: TRBJ2-4
CDR3: CASSLAAPSRGQNIQYF
DNA: TGTGCCAGCAGCTTAGCGGCCCCCTCTCGCGGTCAAAACATTCAGTACTTC

V: TRBV28
D: -
J: TRBJ1-2
CDR3: CASSSSNPGLGRSYTF
DNA: TGTGCCAGCAGCTCCTCTAATCCGGGACTGGGTCGTAGCTACACCTTC

V: TRBV11-2
D: -
J: TRBJ2-2
CDR3: CASSLAGVGELFF
DNA: TGTGCCAGCAGCTTAGCGGGGGTCGGGGAGCTGTTTTTT

V: TRBV5-1
D: -
J: TRBJ1-4
CDR3: CASSFYSGGGEKLFF
DNA: TGCGCCAGCAGCTTTTATTCGGGGGGAGGTGAAAAACTGTTTTTT

V: TRBV5-1
D: TRBD2
J: TRBJ2-1
CDR3: CASSPFSSGGVNEQFF
DNA: TGCGCCAGCAGCCCCTTTAGTAGCGGGGGCGTCAATGAGCAGTTCTTC

V: TRBV5-1
D: TRBD2
J: TRBJ2-7
CDR3: CASSSASGAPSYEQYF
DNA: TGCGCCAGCAGCTCGGCTAGCGGGGCCCCCTCCTACGAGCAGTACTTC

V: TRBV4-3
D: -
J: TRBJ1-6
CDR3: CASSQDRWGNSPLHF
DNA: TGCGCCAGCAGCCAAGATCGCTGGGGGAATTCACCCCTCCACTTT

V: TRBV7-7
D: -
J: TRBJ2-2
CDR3: CASSLAGELFF
DNA: TGTGCCAGCAGCTTAGCCGGGGAGCTGTTTTTT

V: TRBV5-1
D: TRBD2
J: TRBJ2-7
CDR3: CASSSGPGTRSYEQYF
DNA: TGCGCCAGCAGCTCCGGGCCGGGGACTAGGTCCTACGAGCAGTACTTC

V: TRBV11-2
D: TRBD1
J: TRBJ2-4
CDR3: CASSSTGGPKNIQYF
DNA: TGTGCCAGCAGCTCGACAGGGGGCCCCAAAAACATTCAGTACTTC

V: TRBV5-1
D: TRBD2
J: TRBJ2-1
CDR3: CASSLGLAGGRGDEQFF
DNA: TGCGCCAGCAGCTTGGGACTAGCGGGGGGGAGGGGCGATGAGCAGTTCTTC

V: TRBV28
D: TRBD1
J: TRBJ2-7
CDR3: CASSLAPDRGSYEQYF
DNA: TGTGCCAGCAGTTTAGCCCCTGACAGGGGATCCTACGAGCAGTACTTC

V: TRBV11-2
D: TRBD2
J: TRBJ2-2
CDR3: CASSLGLAGTGELFF
DNA: TGTGCCAGCAGCTTAGGGCTAGCGGGGACCGGGGAGCTGTTTTTT